The rows below give T cell receptor beta chains drawn from one sample of a study of T cell responses to AZD1222 COVID-19 vaccine. TCRdb's table, derived via immunoSEQ multiplex PCR, lists solely in-frame clones and lacks some. This table holds about 77,000 clones, under 95% found once. The source material was peripheral blood, sampled 28 days after the second AZD1222 dose. Every receptor here comes from an adult who received the AZD1222 COVID-19 vaccine. The conserved cysteine and the conserved F or W are not part of the CDR3 here. The D gene is left open where the match is weak. Rows give clone size only sometimes, using once, few, many, or a class for an expanded clone.

J	V	size	D	CDR3
TRBJ1-5	TRBV4-1	NA	NA	ASSRIPPQVGPNQPQH
TRBJ2-1	TRBV12-3/TRBV12-4	NA	TRBD2	ASRGGSYNEQF
TRBJ2-7	TRBV28	NA	NA	ASSLGRGQASYEQY
TRBJ2-7	TRBV28	NA	NA	ASNLARGYEQY
TRBJ2-3	TRBV24-1	NA	NA	ATSDRRTDTQY
TRBJ1-1	TRBV14	NA	NA	ASSVGATGEKAEAF
TRBJ2-7	TRBV5-4	NA	NA	ASSLARSSAYEQY
TRBJ1-2	TRBV18	NA	NA	ASSPRRALSGYT
TRBJ1-2	TRBV6-5	NA	TRBD1	ASTGTAYGYT
TRBJ1-1	TRBV7-9	NA	NA	ASSLETRNTEAF
TRBJ2-3	TRBV7-8	NA	NA	ASSPYTDTQY
TRBJ1-6	TRBV2	few	NA	ASAPDPNSPLH
TRBJ2-3	TRBV19	NA	NA	ASSPGSGDTQY
TRBJ2-7	TRBV5-1	NA	NA	ASSLTDYEQY
TRBJ1-1	TRBV5-8	NA	NA	ASSPRGWTNTEAF
TRBJ1-3	TRBV14	NA	NA	ASSQDLPNRGNTIY
TRBJ1-2	TRBV25-1	NA	NA	ASGTGHGYT
TRBJ2-1	TRBV5-1	NA	NA	ASSLVDPMDEQF
TRBJ2-2	TRBV9	once	NA	ASSVSQTGELF
TRBJ2-3	TRBV15	once	NA	ATGSGTDTQY
TRBJ2-1	TRBV6-2/TRBV6-3	NA	NA	ASSDRDSPYNEQF
TRBJ2-7	TRBV6-5	NA	NA	ASSDTYPYEQY
TRBJ2-7	TRBV6-5	NA	NA	ASREGYLYEQY
TRBJ2-7	TRBV4-1	NA	NA	ASSHGLLSSYEQY
TRBJ1-2	TRBV2	NA	NA	ASSPDGGVGYT
TRBJ1-2	TRBV18	NA	TRBD1	ASSPTQGTDYGYT
TRBJ1-3	TRBV19	NA	NA	ASSLGPMSSGNTIY
TRBJ1-2	TRBV12-5	NA	NA	ASGSSYGYT
TRBJ1-4	TRBV2	NA	NA	ASSEAVPGEGEKLF
TRBJ1-2	TRBV3-1/TRBV3-2	NA	NA	ASSQDLGGDNYGYT
TRBJ2-5	TRBV20-1	NA	NA	SASSQDKETQY
TRBJ1-5	TRBV5-5	NA	NA	ASSLWQNNQPQH
TRBJ2-1	TRBV13	NA	NA	ASSPRGLGYNEQF
TRBJ2-7	TRBV28	NA	TRBD2	ASSQVTSGRLNEQY
TRBJ1-2	TRBV6-5	NA	TRBD1	ASNTDAGGYGYT
TRBJ2-1	TRBV6-2/TRBV6-3	NA	NA	ASSYSHEQF
TRBJ2-2	TRBV24-1	once	TRBD1	ATQDRGNTGELF
TRBJ2-3	TRBV27	NA	TRBD2	ASSLQREIPDTQY
TRBJ2-3	TRBV3-1/TRBV3-2	NA	TRBD2	ASSRQLAGAFETQY
TRBJ2-1	TRBV7-3	NA	TRBD2	ASSATSGFEQF
TRBJ1-1	TRBV30	NA	NA	AATVNTEAF
TRBJ2-1	TRBV9	NA	NA	ASSVGPWGTTTNNEQF
TRBJ2-7	TRBV3-1/TRBV3-2	NA	TRBD2	ASSQDYTSGSYEQY
TRBJ1-6	TRBV30	NA	TRBD1	ARSGAGGNSPLH